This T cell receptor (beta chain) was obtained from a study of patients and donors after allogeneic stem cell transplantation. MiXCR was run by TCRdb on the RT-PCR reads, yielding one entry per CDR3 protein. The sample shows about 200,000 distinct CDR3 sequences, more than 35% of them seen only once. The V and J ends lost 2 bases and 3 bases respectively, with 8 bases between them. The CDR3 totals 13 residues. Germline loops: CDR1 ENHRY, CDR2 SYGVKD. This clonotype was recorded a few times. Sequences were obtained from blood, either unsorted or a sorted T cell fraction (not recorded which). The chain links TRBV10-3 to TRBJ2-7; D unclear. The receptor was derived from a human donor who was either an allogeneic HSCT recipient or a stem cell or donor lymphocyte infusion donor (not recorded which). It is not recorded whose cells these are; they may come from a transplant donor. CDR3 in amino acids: CAISEESRYEQYF. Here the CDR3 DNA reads TGTGCCATCAGTGAGGAGTCCCGCTACGAGCAGTACTTC.